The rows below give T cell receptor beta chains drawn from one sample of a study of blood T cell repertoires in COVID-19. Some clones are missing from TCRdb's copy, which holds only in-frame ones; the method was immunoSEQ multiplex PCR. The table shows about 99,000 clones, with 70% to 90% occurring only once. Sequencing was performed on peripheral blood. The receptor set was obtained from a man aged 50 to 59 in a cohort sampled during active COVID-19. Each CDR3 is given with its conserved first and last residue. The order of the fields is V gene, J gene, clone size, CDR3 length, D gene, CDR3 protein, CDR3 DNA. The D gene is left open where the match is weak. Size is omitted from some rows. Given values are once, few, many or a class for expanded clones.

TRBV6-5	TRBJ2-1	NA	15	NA	CASTLEGGVSNEQFF	TGTGCCAGCACCCTCGAGGGGGGGGTATCCAATGAGCAGTTCTTC
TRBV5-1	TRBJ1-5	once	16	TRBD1	CASSLNGQGVHQPQHF	TGCGCCAGCAGCTTGAACGGCCAGGGGGTACATCAGCCCCAGCATTTT
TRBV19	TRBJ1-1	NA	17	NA	CASPGPGGWLSDTEAFF	TGTGCCAGCCCGGGGCCGGGGGGGTGGTTGTCGGACACTGAAGCTTTCTTT
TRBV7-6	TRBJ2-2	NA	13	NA	CASSLVRAGELFF	TGTGCCAGCAGCTTAGTGCGAGCCGGGGAGCTGTTTTTT
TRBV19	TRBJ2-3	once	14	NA	CASSIDHARDTQYF	TGTGCCAGTAGTATAGATCATGCGAGAGATACGCAGTATTTT
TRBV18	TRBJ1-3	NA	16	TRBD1	CASSRRDRGSGNTIYF	TGTGCCAGCTCGCGCCGGGACAGAGGCTCTGGAAACACCATATATTTT
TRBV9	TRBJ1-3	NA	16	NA	CASSVFPQGSGNTIYF	TGTGCCAGCAGCGTTTTTCCGCAGGGATCTGGAAACACCATATATTTT
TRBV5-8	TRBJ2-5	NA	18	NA	CAPEASSNHRNSQETQYF	TGTGCCCCCGAAGCCAGCAGCAACCACAGGAACTCTCAAGAGACCCAGTACTTC
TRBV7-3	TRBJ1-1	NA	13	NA	CASSLAPTGEAFF	TGTGCCAGCAGCTTAGCCCCGACAGGTGAAGCTTTCTTT
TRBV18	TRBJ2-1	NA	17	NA	CASSRGLEVRGYNEQFF	TGTGCCAGCTCGCGCGGCTTGGAGGTTCGGGGATACAATGAGCAGTTCTTC
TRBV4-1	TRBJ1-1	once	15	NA	CASSREGRGDTEAFF	TGCGCCAGCAGCCGAGAAGGGAGGGGGGACACTGAAGCTTTCTTT
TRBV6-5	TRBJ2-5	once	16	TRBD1	CASSSPPGTGVLTQYF	TGTGCCAGCAGTTCACCACCCGGGACAGGGGTATTGACCCAGTACTTC
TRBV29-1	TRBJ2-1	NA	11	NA	CSVHSYNEQFF	TGCAGCGTCCACAGTTACAATGAGCAGTTCTTC
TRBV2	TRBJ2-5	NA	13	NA	CASSVILRETQYF	TGTGCCAGCAGCGTCATTCTTCGGGAGACCCAGTACTTC
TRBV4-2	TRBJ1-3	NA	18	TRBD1	CASRPNTQGRGSGNTIYF	TGTGCCAGCAGGCCGAATACACAGGGGAGAGGCTCTGGAAACACCATATATTTT
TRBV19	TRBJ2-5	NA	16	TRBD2	CASSMGASGVGETQYF	TGTGCCAGTAGTATGGGGGCTAGCGGGGTAGGGGAGACCCAGTACTTC
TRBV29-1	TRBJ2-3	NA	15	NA	CSADKDTGSTDTQYF	TGCAGCGCAGATAAGGACACCGGAAGCACAGATACGCAGTATTTT
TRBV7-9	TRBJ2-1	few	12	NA	CASSLMRNEQFF	TGTGCCAGCAGCTTAATGAGAAATGAGCAGTTCTTC
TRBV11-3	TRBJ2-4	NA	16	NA	CASSSDRILAKNIQYF	TGTGCCAGCAGCTCCGACAGGATCCTAGCCAAAAACATTCAGTACTTC
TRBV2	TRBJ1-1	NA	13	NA	CASSGQMNTEAFF	TGTGCCAGCAGCGGACAGATGAACACTGAAGCTTTCTTT
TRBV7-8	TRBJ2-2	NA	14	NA	CASSFLGGTGELFF	TGTGCCAGCAGCTTTCTAGGCGGCACCGGGGAGCTGTTTTTT
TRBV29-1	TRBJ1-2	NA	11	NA	CAGSRSYGYTF	TGTGCGGGATCACGGAGCTATGGCTACACCTTC